This record covers a single T cell receptor beta chain. Its antigen is not known. Primers for the PCR totalled 60 Vbeta and 13 Jbeta. Measured with immunoSEQ multiplex PCR; TCRdb has only the in-frame clones, and not every one. The repertoire consists of some 130,000 clones, with 70% to 80% occurring once and the leading ten covering approximately 1.5%. The data are from a study of cytomegalovirus exposure and HLA in healthy donors. Study information: There were some 400 genotyped donors. Of these, about 81% fell in the genetic ancestry cluster associated with self-reported Caucasian donors.

The CDR3 is 17 amino acids. Trimming pared 0 bases from V and 3 bases from J, leaving 15 bases between. Germline-derived CDR1 and CDR2 are LGHNA and YSLEER. Study outcomes and limitations: Common viral pathogens (according to a later analysis) appeared linked to several of the most significant clusters.

The TCR sequence derives from a female donor in good health and CMV-seronegative. V is TRBV4-3 and J is TRBJ1-5; weak D call: TRBD1 (6 bases). The specimen sequenced was PBMCs. CDR3 in DNA: TGCGCCAGCAGCCAAGATTGGCAGGGGCGTTTCAATCAGCCCCAGCATTTT. This encodes CASSQDWQGRFNQPQHF.